This T cell receptor beta chain comes out of a study of blood T cell repertoires in COVID-19. Overall study context: The analysed material was cDNA or gDNA that came from T cells, B-cell-depleted T cells, or PBMCs.

Between the trimmed V and J ends, which lost 4 bases and 0 bases, there was a span of 10 bases. This CDR3 comprises 14 residues. The V gene's germline CDR1 is SGHNT and CDR2 YYREEE (reference sequence). Sequenced by immunoSEQ multiplex PCR; TCRdb stores in-frame clones only, minus some. The data contain 110,000 or so clones, 65% to 90% of them singletons. The chain links TRBV5-4 to TRBJ1-2; D is perhaps TRBD1 (5 bases). This TCR was sampled from a man between 50 and 59 years old with acute or convalescent COVID-19. Sequencing was performed on peripheral blood. CDR3 bases: TGTGCCAGCAGCGTCGCGACAGCTAACTATGGCTACACCTTC. It specifies CASSVATANYGYTF.